The clone carrying this TCR beta chain was counted at least ten times. Its antigen is not known. TCR beta CDR3 sequences were amplified from RNA transcripts. When the TCR CDR3 underwent first-round RT-PCR, the HTBI primer set was used. Via MiXCR, TCRdb re-called the multiplex PCR reads, giving one row per CDR3 protein. The sample shows around 340,000 distinct CDR3 sequences, approximately 17% of them seen only once. With 0 bases removed from V and 0 bases from J, the gap between germline ends came to 13 bases. The CDR3 contains 17 residues. The germline gives CDR1 SGDLS, CDR2 YYNGEE. This sample is drawn from a study of T cells in Graves' hyperthyroidism and ophthalmopathy. General study points: Blood samples included most of the expanded thyroid clonotypes exceeding 0.001.

Sampled blood dates from first hyperthyroidism diagnosis, and it precedes any ophthalmopathy symptoms. The sequencing sample was made of blood. V gene TRBV9 combines with J gene TRBJ1-5, with D perhaps TRBD1 (5 bases). This receptor was taken from a woman in her twenties or thirties with Graves' hyperthyroidism that later progressed to Graves' ophthalmopathy. This CDR3 is CASSVGTGEYSNQPQHF. The CDR3 DNA sequence: TGTGCCAGCAGCGTAGGTACAGGTGAATATAGCAATCAGCCCCAGCATTTT.